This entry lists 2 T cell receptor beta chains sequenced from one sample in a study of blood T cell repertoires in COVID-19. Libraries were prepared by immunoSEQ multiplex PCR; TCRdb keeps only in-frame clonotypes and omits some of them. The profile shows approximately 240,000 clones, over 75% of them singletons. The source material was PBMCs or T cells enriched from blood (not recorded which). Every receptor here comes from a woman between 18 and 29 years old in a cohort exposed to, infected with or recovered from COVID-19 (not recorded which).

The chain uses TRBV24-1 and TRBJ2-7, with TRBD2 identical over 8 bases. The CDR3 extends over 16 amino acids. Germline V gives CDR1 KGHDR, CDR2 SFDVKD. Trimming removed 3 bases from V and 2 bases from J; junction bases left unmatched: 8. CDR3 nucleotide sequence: TGTGCCACCAGTGATCCCGCGGGAGGTGCTACCTACGAGCAGTACTTC. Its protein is CATSDPAGGATYEQYF.

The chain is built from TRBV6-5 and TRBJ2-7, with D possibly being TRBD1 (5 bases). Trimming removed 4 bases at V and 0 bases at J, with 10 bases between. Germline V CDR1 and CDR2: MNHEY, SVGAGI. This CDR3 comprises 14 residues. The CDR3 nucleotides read TGTGCCAGCAGTTTGGGGCCCTACTCCTACGAGCAGTACTTC. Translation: CASSLGPYSYEQYF.